This is a list of T cell receptor beta chains from one sample in a study of T cell responses to AZD1222 COVID-19 vaccine. Clones were read by immunoSEQ multiplex PCR, and TCRdb kept only the in-frame ones, dropping some. This sample has some 140,000 clones, with 91% found just once. The material sequenced was peripheral blood, taken 28 days after the second AZD1222 dose. Source of these receptors: an adult who received the AZD1222 COVID-19 vaccine. Both conserved end residues are part of each CDR3. Each record gives: V gene, clone size, J gene, D gene, CDR3 protein, CDR3 DNA. A D gene is named only where the DNA matches it firmly. Some rows have no size entry. The others give once, few or many, or a class for an expanded clone.

V: TRBV27
size: NA
J: TRBJ2-4
D: NA
CDR3: CATRPLAKNIQYF
DNA: TGTGCCACCCGACCCTTAGCCAAAAACATTCAGTACTTC

V: TRBV29-1
size: NA
J: TRBJ1-1
D: NA
CDR3: CSVVGNTEAFF
DNA: TGCAGCGTTGTCGGGAACACTGAAGCTTTCTTT

V: TRBV5-1
size: NA
J: TRBJ2-3
D: NA
CDR3: CASSYTAKPGDTQYF
DNA: TGCGCCAGCAGCTACACAGCTAAGCCGGGGGATACGCAGTATTTT

V: TRBV7-2
size: NA
J: TRBJ2-3
D: TRBD2
CDR3: CASSFMGLAADTQYF
DNA: TGTGCCAGCAGCTTTATGGGACTAGCGGCAGATACGCAGTATTTT

V: TRBV30
size: NA
J: TRBJ1-1
D: NA
CDR3: CAWSGQMNTEAFF
DNA: TGTGCCTGGAGTGGGCAGATGAACACTGAAGCTTTCTTT

V: TRBV5-4
size: NA
J: TRBJ1-1
D: NA
CDR3: CASSLVGRLNTEAFF
DNA: TGTGCCAGCAGCTTGGTGGGGAGATTGAACACTGAAGCTTTCTTT

V: TRBV18
size: NA
J: TRBJ1-3
D: NA
CDR3: CASSSYGASGGNTIYF
DNA: TGTGCCAGCTCATCCTACGGGGCCTCGGGGGGAAACACCATATATTTT

V: TRBV9
size: NA
J: TRBJ2-5
D: NA
CDR3: CASSAGKRVKETQYF
DNA: TGTGCCAGCAGCGCCGGTAAGCGGGTAAAAGAGACCCAGTACTTC

V: TRBV19
size: NA
J: TRBJ2-3
D: NA
CDR3: CASSIGGSFADTQYF
DNA: TGTGCCAGTAGTATAGGAGGTAGTTTTGCAGATACGCAGTATTTT

V: TRBV9
size: NA
J: TRBJ1-3
D: NA
CDR3: CASGRARGSGNTIYF
DNA: TGTGCCAGCGGTCGGGCACGGGGCTCTGGAAACACCATATATTTT

V: TRBV6-5
size: NA
J: TRBJ1-1
D: TRBD1
CDR3: CASIPDRGGSEAFF
DNA: TGTGCCAGCATTCCCGACAGGGGAGGGTCTGAAGCTTTCTTT

V: TRBV18
size: NA
J: TRBJ1-3
D: NA
CDR3: CASSPVQYSGNTIYF
DNA: TGTGCCAGCTCACCAGTGCAGTACTCTGGAAACACCATATATTTT

V: TRBV3-1/TRBV3-2
size: NA
J: TRBJ2-2
D: NA
CDR3: CASSTRGTGELFF
DNA: TGTGCCAGCAGCACCCGGGGAACCGGGGAGCTGTTTTTT

V: TRBV6-5
size: once
J: TRBJ1-4
D: NA
CDR3: CASSHGAGPLFF
DNA: TGTGCCAGCAGTCACGGGGCAGGACCCCTGTTTTTT

V: TRBV7-6
size: once
J: TRBJ2-5
D: TRBD2
CDR3: CASSPWRGARGVGETQYF
DNA: TGTGCCAGCAGCCCCTGGCGGGGGGCCCGGGGTGTGGGAGAGACCCAGTACTTC

V: TRBV5-8
size: once
J: TRBJ1-5
D: NA
CDR3: CASSLVEGQPQHF
DNA: TGTGCCAGCAGCTTGGTGGAGGGCCAGCCCCAGCATTTT

V: TRBV9
size: NA
J: TRBJ2-5
D: NA
CDR3: CASSYRWDGETQYF
DNA: TGTGCCAGCAGCTACAGGTGGGACGGAGAGACCCAGTACTTC

V: TRBV5-4
size: NA
J: TRBJ1-2
D: TRBD1
CDR3: CASSPTLGQGFYGYTF
DNA: TGTGCCAGCAGCCCGACCTTAGGACAGGGGTTCTATGGCTACACCTTC

V: TRBV7-3
size: NA
J: TRBJ1-1
D: NA
CDR3: CASSLSISAAEAFF
DNA: TGTGCCAGCAGCTTAAGTATCTCTGCGGCCGAAGCTTTCTTT

V: TRBV18
size: NA
J: TRBJ1-4
D: NA
CDR3: CASSPSGEKLFF
DNA: TGTGCCAGCTCACCATCGGGGGAAAAACTGTTTTTT

V: TRBV6-1
size: NA
J: TRBJ1-1
D: NA
CDR3: CASSELNTEAFF
DNA: TGTGCCAGCAGTGAATTGAACACTGAAGCTTTCTTT

V: TRBV7-3
size: NA
J: TRBJ1-2
D: TRBD1
CDR3: CASSLTQGYGYTF
DNA: TGTGCCAGCAGCTTAACACAGGGGTATGGCTACACCTTC

V: TRBV7-2
size: NA
J: TRBJ1-4
D: TRBD1
CDR3: CASSRTGTGDNEKLFF
DNA: TGTGCCAGCAGCAGGACCGGGACAGGGGATAATGAAAAACTGTTTTTT

V: TRBV7-2
size: NA
J: TRBJ2-7
D: TRBD1
CDR3: CASSQGVARAYEQYF
DNA: TGTGCCAGCAGCCAGGGGGTAGCCAGGGCTTACGAGCAGTACTTC

V: TRBV9
size: NA
J: TRBJ1-2
D: TRBD1
CDR3: CASSAKGTGESYGYTF
DNA: TGTGCCAGCAGCGCCAAGGGGACAGGGGAATCCTATGGCTACACCTTC

V: TRBV19
size: NA
J: TRBJ1-2
D: NA
CDR3: CASSIFSGPYTF
DNA: TGTGCCAGTAGTATTTTTTCGGGGCCCTACACCTTC

V: TRBV3-1/TRBV3-2
size: NA
J: TRBJ2-3
D: TRBD1
CDR3: CASSLRQGATDTQYF
DNA: TGTGCCAGCAGCCTTCGACAGGGTGCCACAGATACGCAGTATTTT

V: TRBV6-5
size: NA
J: TRBJ1-2
D: NA
CDR3: CASSSTPVRGYTF
DNA: TGTGCCAGCAGTTCTACGCCTGTTCGTGGCTACACCTTC

V: TRBV30
size: NA
J: TRBJ2-1
D: NA
CDR3: CAWSTGLSSYNEQFF
DNA: TGTGCCTGGAGTACCGGGCTCAGCTCCTACAATGAGCAGTTCTTC

V: TRBV10-1
size: NA
J: TRBJ2-3
D: TRBD1
CDR3: CASSGREPGQGRETQYF
DNA: TGCGCCAGCAGCGGCAGAGAGCCGGGACAGGGTAGAGAGACGCAGTATTTT

V: TRBV7-9
size: once
J: TRBJ1-2
D: NA
CDR3: CASSLAYRGGYGYTF
DNA: TGTGCCAGCAGCTTAGCGTACCGGGGTGGCTATGGCTACACCTTC

V: TRBV6-4
size: NA
J: TRBJ1-4
D: NA
CDR3: CAARARATNEKLFF
DNA: TGTGCCGCCCGGGCTCGTGCAACTAATGAAAAACTGTTTTTT

V: TRBV6-5
size: NA
J: TRBJ1-2
D: NA
CDR3: CASAPDSNYGYTF
DNA: TGTGCCAGCGCGCCAGATTCTAACTATGGCTACACCTTC

V: TRBV9
size: NA
J: TRBJ2-3
D: NA
CDR3: CASSVVGGGTDTQYF
DNA: TGTGCCAGCAGCGTAGTCGGGGGCGGTACAGATACGCAGTATTTT

V: TRBV9
size: NA
J: TRBJ2-1
D: TRBD2
CDR3: CASSPGNGRANEQFF
DNA: TGTGCCAGCAGCCCAGGGAACGGGAGGGCCAATGAGCAGTTCTTC

V: TRBV5-1
size: NA
J: TRBJ2-6
D: TRBD1
CDR3: CASSPTGGSGANVLTF
DNA: TGCGCCAGCAGCCCAACAGGGGGCTCTGGGGCCAACGTCCTGACTTTC

V: TRBV5-1
size: NA
J: TRBJ2-7
D: TRBD1
CDR3: CASSPYWDRNFYEQYF
DNA: TGCGCCAGCAGCCCCTACTGGGACAGGAATTTCTACGAGCAGTACTTC

V: TRBV2
size: once
J: TRBJ1-2
D: NA
CDR3: CASSAGGGYGYTF
DNA: TGTGCCAGCAGTGCCGGCGGTGGGTATGGCTACACCTTC

V: TRBV2
size: NA
J: TRBJ1-3
D: NA
CDR3: CASREGENTIYF
DNA: TGTGCCAGCAGGGAGGGCGAAAACACCATATATTTT

V: TRBV6-6
size: NA
J: TRBJ1-5
D: NA
CDR3: CASTPWGNQPQHF
DNA: TGTGCCAGCACCCCTTGGGGGAATCAGCCCCAGCATTTT

V: TRBV5-1
size: NA
J: TRBJ2-3
D: TRBD2
CDR3: CASAPPGLAASTDTQYF
DNA: TGCGCCAGCGCCCCTCCGGGACTAGCGGCTAGCACAGATACGCAGTATTTT

V: TRBV24-1
size: once
J: TRBJ1-1
D: NA
CDR3: CATSPRGGANTEAFF
DNA: TGTGCCACCAGTCCCCGGGGGGGGGCGAACACTGAAGCTTTCTTT

V: TRBV11-2
size: NA
J: TRBJ2-1
D: NA
CDR3: CASSPLGGGGGYNEQFF
DNA: TGTGCCAGCAGCCCCCTCGGAGGGGGTGGGGGGTACAATGAGCAGTTCTTC

V: TRBV5-1
size: NA
J: TRBJ1-1
D: NA
CDR3: CASSLASGTEAFF
DNA: TGCGCCAGCAGCTTGGCCTCAGGAACTGAAGCTTTCTTT

V: TRBV5-1
size: once
J: TRBJ2-1
D: TRBD2
CDR3: CASSFSGGRDDNEQFF
DNA: TGCGCCAGCAGCTTTAGCGGCGGGAGAGACGACAATGAGCAGTTCTTC

V: TRBV12-5
size: NA
J: TRBJ2-6
D: NA
CDR3: CASGLPREDPGANVLTF
DNA: TGTGCTAGTGGTTTGCCCCGCGAGGACCCTGGGGCCAACGTCCTGACTTTC